This T cell receptor (beta chain) was recovered during a study of blood T cell repertoires in COVID-19. Overall study: Sites in the United States, Italy and Spain provided acute and convalescent COVID-19 samples. PBMCs, B-cell-depleted T cells, or T cells were the source of the cDNA or gDNA that made up the material.

The authors' processing: Amplification with reference gene primers provided the estimates of nucleated cell counts. Libraries were prepared by immunoSEQ multiplex PCR; TCRdb keeps only in-frame clonotypes and omits some of them. That table gives V, J and clone size, and the DNA gave D and trimming. This table holds under 250,000 clones, over 80% found once. Germline lookup yields CDR1 MDHEN and CDR2 SYDVKM. The CDR3 is 23 residues long. Losses at the gene ends were 3 bases for V and 1 base for J; bases not matched to a gene: 17. This clonotype was obtained from an older woman with active or convalescent COVID-19. Sequencing was carried out using peripheral blood. V gene TRBV28 combines with J gene TRBJ2-6, with TRBD2 identical over 14 bases. The CDR3 loop is CASSFFNFRLGTSGSSGANVLTF. Written as DNA, the CDR3 is TGTGCCAGCAGTTTCTTTAATTTCAGGTTGGGGACTAGCGGGAGTTCTGGGGCCAACGTCCTGACTTTC.